These 17 T cell receptor beta chains originate from one sample sequenced in a study of cytomegalovirus exposure and HLA in healthy donors. The PCR made use of 60 Vbeta and 13 Jbeta primers. Some clones are missing from TCRdb's copy, which holds only in-frame ones; the method was immunoSEQ multiplex PCR. This sample has approximately 170,000 clones, with 65% to 80% found just once. The sample taken for sequencing was PBMCs. The receptors originated from a woman aged 40 to 50 in good health and CMV-seropositive.

The rearrangement joins TRBV7-2 to TRBJ2-7, with TRBD1 identical over 7 bases. This CDR3 is built from 14 residues. Per germline, CDR1 SGHTA and CDR2 FQGNSA. With V trimmed by 4 bases and J by 0 bases, 3 bases remained unmatched. The CDR3 nucleotides are TGTGCCAGCAGCTGGACAGGTAGCTCCTACGAGCAGTACTTC. Translating it yields CASSWTGSSYEQYF.

J is TRBJ2-7 and V is TRBV5-8, with 9 bases aligning to TRBD1. This CDR3 has 16 amino acids. CDR1 and CDR2 (germline): SGHTS, YDEGEE. J was trimmed by 3 bases and V by 1 base; bases with no gene match: 8. CDR3 residues: CASSLRGQGGGYEQYF. The CDR3 DNA reads TGTGCCAGCAGCTTGAGGGGACAGGGAGGGGGCTACGAGCAGTACTTC.

This chain joins TRBV19 and TRBJ1-1; no clear D. The ends were cut back, 6 bases at V and 7 bases at J, with 21 bases in the middle. The CDR3 sequence is 15 residues long. Germline CDR1 is LNHDA and CDR2 is SQIVND (reference sequence). DNA of the CDR3: TGTGCCAGTAGCCCCCCGCTGCGGCCCGTCGGTGAAGCTTTCTTT. It translates to CASSPPLRPVGEAFF. Filled out from reference TRBV19 and TRBJ1-1, the complete variable domain reads DGGITQSPKYLFRKEGQNVTLSCEQNLNHDAMYWYRQDPGQGLRLIYYSQIVNDFQKGDIAEGYSVSREKKESFPLTVTSAQKNPTAFYLCASSPPLRPVGEAFFGQGTRLTVV.

The chain combines TRBV19 with TRBJ2-2; a possible D gene is TRBD2 (5 bases). Germline CDR1 LNHDA, CDR2 SQIVND (reference sequence). The germline V and J ends were trimmed by 4 bases and 2 bases, with 17 bases remaining between them. This CDR3 region has 17 residues. CDR3 sequence: CASSKTGGSKNTGELFF. CDR3 nucleotides: TGTGCCAGTAGTAAAACGGGCGGGTCAAAAAACACCGGGGAGCTGTTTTTT.

Note on this clone: Relative to the germline gene, one junction end is altered; a read error may explain this. The chain joins TRBV5-1 to TRBJ1-2; D perhaps matches TRBD1 (5 bases). The CDR3 extends over 13 amino acids. The V gene's germline CDR1 is SGHRS and CDR2 YFSETQ. The CDR3, as DNA: TGCGCCAGCAGAGACGACAGTATCTATGTCTACACCTTC. This encodes CASRDDSIYVYTF.

The chain links TRBV5-6 to TRBJ1-4; 12 bases map to TRBD1. This CDR3 contains 16 residues. From germline, CDR1 is SGHDT and CDR2 YYEEEE. V was pared by 2 bases and J by 12 bases, with 11 bases of the junction left unmatched. The CDR3 nucleotides read TGTGCCAGCAGCTTACAAAGTGGGGGACAGGGGGCGGAACTGTTTTTT. This translates into CASSLQSGGQGAELFF.

V gene TRBV7-3 combines with J gene TRBJ2-3; D might be TRBD2 (6 bases). CDR3 length equals 15 residues. Germline-derived CDR1 and CDR2 are SGHTA and FQGTGA. Trimming left V 2 bases short and J 3 bases short, with 12 bases between. Here the CDR3 DNA reads TGTGCCAGCAGCTTAGGGGCAGGGAGGACAGATACGCAGTATTTT. It codes for CASSLGAGRTDTQYF.

The chain combines TRBV6-4 with TRBJ2-7; 10 nucleotides agree with TRBD1. This CDR3 comprises 13 residues. The ends lost 10 bases at V and 4 bases at J; junction bases unmatched: 7. CDR1 MRHNA and CDR2 SNTAGT come from the germline V gene. The CDR3: CANPTGGRYEQYF. The CDR3 bases are TGTGCCAACCCGACAGGGGGCAGGTACGAGCAGTACTTC.

On this clone: Other DNA sequences in this sample translate to the same CDR3. The rearrangement links TRBV5-6 to TRBJ1-2; no reliable D call. There are 14 residues in the CDR3. CDR1 is SGHDT, CDR2 YYEEEE, per germline. V was trimmed by 2 bases and J by 8 bases, leaving 16 bases between them. CDR3 coding DNA: TGTGCCAGCAGCTTACGCCCCCAGTTTCAGGGCTACACCTTC. Its protein is CASSLRPQFQGYTF.

The chain couples TRBV7-8 to TRBJ1-3, with D perhaps matching TRBD1 (6 bases). V was clipped by 7 bases and J by 0 bases, with 22 bases between them. CDR3 length: 18 residues. Germline values: CDR1 SGHVS, CDR2 FQNEAQ. The CDR3 nucleotides read TGTGCCAGCACCCCCGTACGGTTGGGGGCAGGCTCTGGAAACACCATATATTTT. This encodes CASTPVRLGAGSGNTIYF.

This chain joins TRBV11-2 and TRBJ1-3; tentatively, D is TRBD1 (6 bases). Trimming pared 4 bases from V and 1 base from J, leaving 14 bases between. The germline CDR1 and CDR2 sequences are SGHAT and FQNNGV. This CDR3 is built from 16 residues. CDR3 DNA sequence: TGTGCCAGCAGCTCTCCCAGGGGATGGTCTGGAAACACCATATATTTT. Protein product: CASSSPRGWSGNTIYF.

The chain links TRBV6-5 to TRBJ1-2, with no clear D. CDR1 MNHEY and CDR2 SVGAGI come from the germline V gene. Between the trimmed V and J ends, which lost 1 base and 4 bases, there was a span of 13 bases. The CDR3 is 15 amino acids. This CDR3 reads CASSYLSRHGYGYTF. CDR3 DNA: TGTGCCAGCAGTTACTTAAGCAGGCACGGCTATGGCTACACCTTC.

V is TRBV5-8 and J is TRBJ2-1; 11 bases are a match to TRBD2. CDR3 length: 16 residues. Germline V gives CDR1 SGHTS, CDR2 YDEGEE. The junction had 7 bases not matched to a gene; V was cut back by 4 bases and J by 4 bases. DNA for the CDR3: TGTGCCAGCAGCCAAGGGGGACTAGCGGCTTACAATGAGCAGTTCTTC. It specifies CASSQGGLAAYNEQFF.

The chain combines TRBV9 with TRBJ1-1, with unresolved D. V shed 0 bases and J shed 8 bases, with 11 bases lying between them. There are 13 residues in the CDR3. The germline V gene encodes CDR1 SGDLS and CDR2 YYNGEE. The CDR3 loop reads CASSVVGGREAFF. The CDR3 DNA reads as TGTGCCAGCAGCGTAGTTGGCGGGAGAGAAGCTTTCTTT. The full variable domain, in which reference TRBV9 and TRBJ1-1 provide the parts outside the CDR3, is DSGVTQTPKHLITATGQRVTLRCSPRSGDLSVYWYQQSLDQGLQFLIQYYNGEERAKGNILERFSAQQFPDLHSELNLSSLELGDSALYFCASSVVGGREAFFGQGTRLTVV.

Written as DNA, the CDR3 is TGTGCCAGCAGCTCAAATCCAGACTCCAGAAATTCACCCCTCCACTTT. Its translation: CASSSNPDSRNSPLHF. The chain has TRBV14 and TRBJ1-6; D remains unclear. V dropped 5 bases and J dropped 7 bases, with 18 bases sitting between them. The CDR3 contains 16 residues. Germline V gene lookup returns CDR1 SGHDN and CDR2 FVKESK.

The chain has TRBV13 and TRBJ1-2; 7 nucleotides match TRBD1. V dropped 7 bases and J dropped 4; count of bases not matched to a gene: 12. CDR3 length equals 15 residues. CDR1 is PRHDT and CDR2 is FYEKMQ in the germline V gene (reference sequence). Here the CDR3 reads CASTIRQGTGYGYTF. CDR3 nucleotide sequence: TGTGCCAGCACTATAAGACAGGGTACGGGCTATGGCTACACCTTC.

This clone was detected a few times. The chain employs TRBV4-1 and TRBJ1-6, with D maybe TRBD1 (5 bases). The CDR3 sequence is 15 residues long. Germline-derived CDR1 and CDR2 are MGHRA and YSYEKL. The V end lost 5 bases, the J end lost 3 bases, and 11 bases lay between the germline ends. CDR3 in amino acids: CASSTRQLYNSPLHF. In DNA form, the CDR3 reads TGCGCCAGCAGCACCCGACAGCTCTATAATTCACCCCTCCACTTT.